This entry lists 4 T cell receptor beta chains sequenced from one sample in a study of CD8+CD57+ T cells in acquired aplastic anemia. Patients picked for sequencing had shown CD8+CD57+ cell expansion detected by flow cytometry. Profiling of TCR beta VDJ combinations and CDR3 sequences used genomic DNA as template. TCRdb called the reads again in MiXCR, with one record for every CDR3 protein. The table lists roughly 220,000 distinct CDR3 sequences, over 55% of them singletons. Sequenced sample: sorted CD4+, CD8+, or CD8+CD57+ T cells (not recorded which) from PBMCs. The receptors come from a human donor with aplastic anemia.

The chain couples TRBV20-1 to TRBJ2-1, with D unclear. With 3 bases removed from V and 0 bases from J, the gap between germline ends came to 12 bases. The CDR3 is 15 amino acids. Germline CDR1 and CDR2: DFQATT and SNEGSKA (reference sequence). DNA for the CDR3: TGCAGTGCTAGTTACTACAAGAGCTCCTACAATGAGCAGTTCTTC. It is translated as CSASYYKSSYNEQFF.

The rearrangement uses TRBV7-2 and TRBJ2-1, with 15 nucleotides matching TRBD2. The length of the CDR3 is 18 residues. The germline CDR1 and CDR2 sequences are SGHTA and FQGNSA. The V segment lost 1 base and the J segment 5 bases; nucleotides outside the gene matches: 6. The CDR3 DNA sequence: TGTGCCAGCAGCTTAGAAGGGACTAGCGGGAGGTATAACAATGAGCAGTTCTTC. Protein sequence: CASSLEGTSGRYNNEQFF. Filled out from reference TRBV7-2 and TRBJ2-1, the complete variable domain reads GAGVSQSPSNKVTEKGKDVELRCDPISGHTALYWYRQSLGQGLEFLIYFQGNSAPDKSGLPSDRFSAERTGGSVSTLTIQRTQQEDSAVYLCASSLEGTSGRYNNEQFFGPGTRLTVL.

The J gene is TRBJ2-2, the V gene TRBV9, with 13 bases aligning to TRBD2. The CDR3 contains 18 residues. CDR1 is SGDLS and CDR2 is YYNGEE in the germline V gene. J lost 3 bases, V lost 4 bases, and 9 bases had no gene match. The DNA for the CDR3 is TGTGCCAGCAGCTTGGGACTAGCGGGATATCGGGACACCGGGGAGCTGTTTTTT. Its translation: CASSLGLAGYRDTGELFF.

V usage is TRBV19 and J usage is TRBJ2-1; D gene unclear. This CDR3 contains 12 residues. In germline, CDR1 is LNHDA, CDR2 SQIVND (reference sequence). V lost 2 bases to trimming and J lost 4 bases, with 3 bases between them. The CDR3 loop reads CASSIHYNEQFF. The CDR3 nucleotides read TGTGCCAGTAGTATACATTACAATGAGCAGTTCTTC.